This T cell receptor (beta chain) was documented in a study of OX40 agonist ivuxolimab in advanced cancers. Study-wide points: At 0.1-3.0 mg/kg, partial responders had clonal expansion among the lowest observed. The CD4+ and CD8+ T cells in the blood had expanded clonally by week 6 at 0.1 to 3.0 mg/kg. Expanded peripheral T cells had an undetermined antigen specificity. Average numbers of expanded clones were greater in CD8+ T cells than in CD4+.

The CDR3 length is 14 residues. Between the trimmed V and J ends, which lost 3 bases and 4 bases, there was a span of 12 bases. CDR1 and CDR2 (germline): LNHNV, YYDKDF (reference sequence). Assay: immunoSEQ multiplex PCR; the TCRdb copy retains only in-frame clones and omits some. The table lists more than 75,000 clones, 89% of them singletons. Comments on this clone: What it binds is unknown.

The clonotype originates from an adult with an advanced solid tumor such as melanoma, head and neck, liver or kidney cancer. V gene TRBV15 combines with J gene TRBJ1-1, with TRBD1 as a possible D gene (5 bases). The material sequenced was CD4+ or CD8+ T cells sorted from blood, taken in a trial of the OX40 agonist ivuxolimab. The CDR3 spells CATSRDISTTEAFF. CDR3 DNA: TGTGCCACCAGCAGGGACATATCGACCACTGAAGCTTTCTTT.